The clone carrying this TCR beta chain occurred a few times. The sample originates from a study of early T cells in non-severe SARS-CoV-2 infection. TCRdb itself ran the 5' RACE reads through MiXCR, one entry per CDR3 protein. The table lists about 81,000 distinct CDR3 sequences, 11% to 15% of them singletons. Germline assignment: CDR1 MNHNS and CDR2 SASEGT. The CDR3 is 14 residues long. Trimming took 5 bases from V and 0 from J, leaving 9 bases between them. V and J are TRBV6-1 and TRBJ2-3; D call uncertain. The source is an adult who was a healthcare worker with PCR-confirmed SARS-CoV-2 infection or an uninfected control (not recorded which). The sequencing sample was made of whole blood. The CDR3 loop is CASSLSKSTDTQYF. DNA for the CDR3: TGTGCCAGCAGTTTATCCAAGAGCACAGATACGCAGTATTTT.